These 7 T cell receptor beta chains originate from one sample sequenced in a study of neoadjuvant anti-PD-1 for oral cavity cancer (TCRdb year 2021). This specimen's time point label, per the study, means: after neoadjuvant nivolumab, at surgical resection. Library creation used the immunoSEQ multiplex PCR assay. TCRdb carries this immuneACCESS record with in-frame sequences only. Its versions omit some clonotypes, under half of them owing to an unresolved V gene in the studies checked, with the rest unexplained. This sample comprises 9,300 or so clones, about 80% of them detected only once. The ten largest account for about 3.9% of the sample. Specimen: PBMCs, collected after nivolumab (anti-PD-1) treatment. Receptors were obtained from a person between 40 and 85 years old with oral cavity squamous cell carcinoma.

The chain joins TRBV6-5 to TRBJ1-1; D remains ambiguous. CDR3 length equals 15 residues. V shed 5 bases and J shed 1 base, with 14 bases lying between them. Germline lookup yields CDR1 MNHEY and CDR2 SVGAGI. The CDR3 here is CASSRPLIGNTEAFF. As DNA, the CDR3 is TGTGCCAGCAGTCGGCCACTGATAGGGAACACTGAAGCTTTCTTT.

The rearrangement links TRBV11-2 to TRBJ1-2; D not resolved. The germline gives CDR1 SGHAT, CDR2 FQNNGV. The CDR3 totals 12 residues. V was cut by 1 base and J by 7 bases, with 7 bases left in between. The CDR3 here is CASSLGAVGYTF. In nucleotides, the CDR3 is TGTGCCAGCAGCTTAGGGGCAGTTGGCTACACCTTC. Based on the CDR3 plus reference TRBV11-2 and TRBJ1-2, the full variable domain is EAGVAQSPRYKIIEKRQSVAFWCNPISGHATLYWYQQILGQGPKLLIQFQNNGVVDDSQLPKDRFSAERLKGVDSTLKIQPAKLEDSAVYLCASSLGAVGYTFGSGTRLTVV.

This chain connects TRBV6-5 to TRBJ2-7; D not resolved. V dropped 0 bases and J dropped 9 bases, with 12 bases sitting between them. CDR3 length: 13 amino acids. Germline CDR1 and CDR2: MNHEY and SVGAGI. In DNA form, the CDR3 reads TGTGCCAGCAGTTACTCAGATGGCAGCGTGCAGTACTTC. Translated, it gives CASSYSDGSVQYF.

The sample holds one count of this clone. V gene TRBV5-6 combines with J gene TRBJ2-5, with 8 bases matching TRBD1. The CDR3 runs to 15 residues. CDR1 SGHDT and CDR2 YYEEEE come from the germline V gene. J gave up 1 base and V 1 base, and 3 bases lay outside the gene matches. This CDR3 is CASSLLGTGQETQYF. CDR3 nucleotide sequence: TGTGCCAGCAGCTTGCTGGGGACAGGCCAAGAGACCCAGTACTTC.

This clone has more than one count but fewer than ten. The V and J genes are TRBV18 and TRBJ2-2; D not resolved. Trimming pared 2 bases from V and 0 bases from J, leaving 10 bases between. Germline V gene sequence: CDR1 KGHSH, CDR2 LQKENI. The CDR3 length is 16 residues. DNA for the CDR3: TGTGCCAGCTCACCAAGGGCCGTCGCGAACACCGGGGAGCTGTTTTTT. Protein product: CASSPRAVANTGELFF.

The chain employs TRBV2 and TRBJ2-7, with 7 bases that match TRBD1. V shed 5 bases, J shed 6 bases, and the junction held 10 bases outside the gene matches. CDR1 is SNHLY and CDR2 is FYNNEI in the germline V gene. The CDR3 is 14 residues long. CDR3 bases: TGTGCCAGCAGTCGGACAGGCCCAGGTCGCGAGCAGTACTTC. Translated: CASSRTGPGREQYF.

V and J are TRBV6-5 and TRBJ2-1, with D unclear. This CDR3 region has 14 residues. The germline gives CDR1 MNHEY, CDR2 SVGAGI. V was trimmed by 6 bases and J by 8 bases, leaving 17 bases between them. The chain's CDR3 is CASRIGPVGDEQFF. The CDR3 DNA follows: TGTGCCAGCAGGATCGGGCCAGTTGGGGATGAGCAGTTCTTC.